The entry below gives a single T cell receptor beta chain sequence along with its context. Relative to its sample, this clonotype is large (0.1 to 1%). Its binding antigen is unknown. Base qualities are not provided; no much larger clone lies one nucleotide away. For CDR1 and CDR2, the germline V gene lists SNHLY and FYNNEI. Counted from cysteine to phenylalanine, this CDR3 has 16 amino acids. The kept DNA is CDR3 alone, 48 bases in frame from the first base. Trimming at the junction amounts to 1 base on V and 3 bases on J, and the germline ends lie 16 bases apart. The TCR beta CDR3 region was amplified with a multiplex PCR system whose first round of approximately 10 cycles used 32 V-gene forward primers and 13 J-gene reverse primers. The first PCR round used a QIAGEN Multiplex PCR Kit, and the primer sequences were filed in Chinese patent CN105087789A. Illumina universal primers were added in a second PCR round performed with the Phusion High-Fidelity PCR Kit. The TCR libraries underwent paired-end sequencing with a read length of 151 bp on the Illumina HiSeq X Ten platform. The authors processed their data as follows. Cutadapt removed reads without multiplex PCR primers, PEAR merged read pairs, and MiXCR with default settings called CDR3 regions. Shannon entropy measured repertoire diversity, and clonality was calculated as one minus the Shannon entropy divided by the ln of the count of productive unique sequences. Clonotypes at a frequency of at least 0.5% were defined as dominant or high-frequency T-cell clones. TCRdb trimmed public reads at Q25 via fastp, called clones via MiXCR and kept in-frame beta chains. A single entry per CDR3 protein holds the most common genes and DNA from its merged rows. TCRdb's processing, not the study's, gives the V and J calls here. The sample contains roughly 4,000 distinct CDR3 sequences, roughly 30% of them found a single time. 9% to 15% of the sample is taken by the ten largest.

This specimen belongs to a study of immune heterogeneity within non-small cell lung tumors (dated by TCRdb to between 2017 and 2018). About the investigation overall: By histology, the tumors were a handful of squamous cell carcinomas, over eight non-squamous carcinomas and 1 tumor not otherwise specified. Binding of neoantigens to the HLA alleles of each patient was predicted with netMHCpan-3.0 for mutant peptides of 8 to 11 amino acids. TCR repertoires were analyzed from approximately 60 tumor loci of about 14 patients, whereas transcriptome data were available for only around 48 loci from roughly twelve patients. To look at intratumoral immune heterogeneity, the study ran whole-exome sequencing, RNA-seq and TCR beta repertoire sequencing on several spatially distinct regions taken from every NSCLC tumor.

Genomic DNA extracted from bulk tumor tissue served as TCR template, with roughly 660 ng gDNA amplified per sample. During surgery, multiple biopsies were taken from each primary tumor, with sampling sites spaced as far apart as possible within the tumor mass. The study cohort was described as untreated, and patients were newly diagnosed NSCLC cases undergoing curative surgery. The donors were approximately 14 patients with newly diagnosed non-small cell lung cancer who were having surgery with curative intent. A couple of independent pathologists reviewed the resected tumor masses. Only high-quality DNA and RNA samples were carried forward to sequencing. Study-level results and caveats: A moderate positive correlation (R 0.3 to 0.35), which was statistically significant, linked local T-cell repertoire clonality to local tumor mutational burden. High-frequency TCR beta clonotypes were found to be largely distinct between individual patients. Within a patient, the same dominant CDR3B clonotypes appeared at multiple loci, but different tumor locations also contained unique high-frequency clones.

This clonotype originated in a man aged 55-75 years with non-small cell lung cancer. Sequencing was done on a sample of lung tumor tissue. The sequence joins TRBV2 to TRBJ2-7; the D segment is perhaps TRBD1 or TRBD2, each sharing 5 matched bases. Here the CDR3 is given as CASSEGGGVRVYEQYF. The nucleotide sequence is TGTGCCAGCAGTGAAGGTGGGGGTGTAAGGGTCTACGAGCAGTACTTC.